This T cell receptor beta chain stems from a study of T cells in Graves' hyperthyroidism and ophthalmopathy. Study-wide findings and caveats: From stable hyperthyroidism, ophthalmopathy was set apart by a 13 V-J model.

The length of the CDR3 is 13 residues. Trimming cost V 3 bases and J 1 base, with 6 bases left between them. Germline V gives CDR1 SNHLY, CDR2 FYNNEI. Template material for amplifying TCR beta CDR3 regions consisted of RNA transcripts. HTBI primers were used for first-round RT-PCR of the TCR CDR3. TCRdb re-derived calls from the multiplex PCR reads in MiXCR, one entry per CDR3 protein. The sample includes around 540,000 distinct CDR3 sequences, about 43% of them seen just once. This clonotype was seen more than once but under ten times. What it recognizes is unknown. The TCR comes from a woman aged 18-30 years with Graves' hyperthyroidism. The chain carries TRBV2 and TRBJ1-2; D remains ambiguous. Source material: peripheral blood or thyroid tissue (not recorded which). CDR3 DNA sequence: TGTGCCAGCAGTGACGAAGGTAACTATGGCTACACCTTC. As protein: CASSDEGNYGYTF.